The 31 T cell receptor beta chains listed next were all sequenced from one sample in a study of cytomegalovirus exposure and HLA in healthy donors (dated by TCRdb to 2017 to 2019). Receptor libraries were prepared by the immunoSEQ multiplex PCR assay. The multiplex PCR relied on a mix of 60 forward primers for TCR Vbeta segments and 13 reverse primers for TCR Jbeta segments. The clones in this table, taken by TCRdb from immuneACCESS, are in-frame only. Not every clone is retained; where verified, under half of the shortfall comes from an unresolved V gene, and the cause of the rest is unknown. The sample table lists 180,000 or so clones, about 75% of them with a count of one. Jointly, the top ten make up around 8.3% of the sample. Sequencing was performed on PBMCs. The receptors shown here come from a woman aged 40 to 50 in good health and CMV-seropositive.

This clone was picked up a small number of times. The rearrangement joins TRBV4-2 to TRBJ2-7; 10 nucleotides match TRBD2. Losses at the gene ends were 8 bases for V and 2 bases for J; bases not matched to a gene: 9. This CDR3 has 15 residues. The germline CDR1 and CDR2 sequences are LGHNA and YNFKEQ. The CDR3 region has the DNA TGTGCCAGCTCCACCTCTAGCGGGAGCCCCTACGAGCAGTACTTC. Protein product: CASSTSSGSPYEQYF.

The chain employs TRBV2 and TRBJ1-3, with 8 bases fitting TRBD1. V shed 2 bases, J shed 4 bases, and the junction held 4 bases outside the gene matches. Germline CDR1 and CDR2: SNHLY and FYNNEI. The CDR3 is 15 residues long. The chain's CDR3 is CASSERQGSGNTIYF. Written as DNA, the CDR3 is TGTGCCAGCAGTGAACGACAGGGGTCCGGAAACACCATATATTTT.

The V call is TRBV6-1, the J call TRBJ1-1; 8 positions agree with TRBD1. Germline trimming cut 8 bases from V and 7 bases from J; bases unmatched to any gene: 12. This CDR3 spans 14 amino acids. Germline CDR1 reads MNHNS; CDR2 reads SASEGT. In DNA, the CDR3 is TGTGCCAGCCACGGACGGCAGGGGGCGGGTGAAGCTTTCTTT. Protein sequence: CASHGRQGAGEAFF.

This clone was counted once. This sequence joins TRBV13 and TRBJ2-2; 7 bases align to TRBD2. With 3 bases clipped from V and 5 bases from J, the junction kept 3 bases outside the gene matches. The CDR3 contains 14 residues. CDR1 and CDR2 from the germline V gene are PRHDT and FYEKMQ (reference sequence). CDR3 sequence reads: CASSFRGRTGELFF. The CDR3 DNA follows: TGTGCCAGCAGCTTCCGCGGGAGAACCGGGGAGCTGTTTTTT.

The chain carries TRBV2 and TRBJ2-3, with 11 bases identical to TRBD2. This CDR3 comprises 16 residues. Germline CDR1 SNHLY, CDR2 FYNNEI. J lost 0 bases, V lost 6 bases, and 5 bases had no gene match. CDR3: CASRRLAGSSTDTQYF. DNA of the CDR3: TGTGCCAGCAGGAGACTAGCGGGATCTAGCACAGATACGCAGTATTTT.

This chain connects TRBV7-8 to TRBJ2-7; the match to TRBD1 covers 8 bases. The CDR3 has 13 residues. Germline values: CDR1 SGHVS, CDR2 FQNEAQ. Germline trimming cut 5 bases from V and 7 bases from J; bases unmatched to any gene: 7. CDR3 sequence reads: CASSQRQGTEQYF. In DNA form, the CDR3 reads TGTGCCAGCAGCCAACGACAGGGGACGGAGCAGTACTTC.

CDR3 amino acids: CASTVWGGINTGELFF. DNA of the CDR3: TGTGCCAGCACCGTATGGGGAGGGATTAACACCGGGGAGCTGTTTTTT. V usage is TRBV7-2 and J usage is TRBJ2-2; 7 nucleotides match TRBD2. The junction had 10 bases not matched to a gene; V was cut back by 7 bases and J by 2 bases. Germline V gives CDR1 SGHTA, CDR2 FQGNSA. CDR3 length: 16 amino acids.

Written as DNA, the CDR3 is TGTGCCAGCAGCTTAGTTACAGGGGGGGAAAAACTGTTTTTT. Translated, it gives CASSLVTGGEKLFF. The chain combines TRBV7-8 with TRBJ1-4, with 8 bases matching TRBD1. The CDR3 sequence is 14 residues long. Germline trimming cut 1 base from V and 8 bases from J; bases unmatched to any gene: 3. The germline gives CDR1 SGHVS, CDR2 FQNEAQ.

The CDR3 is CASSVGGVRTGGYNEQFF. As DNA, the CDR3 is TGTGCCAGCAGCGTAGGAGGGGTTAGGACAGGGGGTTACAATGAGCAGTTCTTC. The chain employs TRBV9 and TRBJ2-1; 10 bases are shared with TRBD1. CDR1 SGDLS and CDR2 YYNGEE come from the germline V gene. The CDR3 is made up of 18 amino acids. J lost 4 bases, V lost 0 bases, and 10 bases had no gene match. Full variable domain (outside the CDR3, taken from reference TRBV9 and TRBJ2-1): DSGVTQTPKHLITATGQRVTLRCSPRSGDLSVYWYQQSLDQGLQFLIQYYNGEERAKGNILERFSAQQFPDLHSELNLSSLELGDSALYFCASSVGGVRTGGYNEQFFGPGTRLTVL.

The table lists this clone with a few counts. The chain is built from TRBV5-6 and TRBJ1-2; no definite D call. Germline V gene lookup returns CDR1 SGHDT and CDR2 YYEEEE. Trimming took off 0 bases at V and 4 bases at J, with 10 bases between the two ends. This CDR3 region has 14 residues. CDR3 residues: CASSLGQALYGYTF. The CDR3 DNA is TGTGCCAGCAGCTTGGGGCAGGCTCTCTATGGCTACACCTTC.

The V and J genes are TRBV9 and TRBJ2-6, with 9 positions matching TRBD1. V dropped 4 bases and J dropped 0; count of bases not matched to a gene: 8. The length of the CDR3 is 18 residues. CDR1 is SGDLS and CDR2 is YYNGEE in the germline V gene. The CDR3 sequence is CASSSRDRASSGANVLTF. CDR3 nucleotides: TGTGCCAGCAGCTCCCGGGACAGGGCCAGCTCTGGGGCCAACGTCCTGACTTTC.

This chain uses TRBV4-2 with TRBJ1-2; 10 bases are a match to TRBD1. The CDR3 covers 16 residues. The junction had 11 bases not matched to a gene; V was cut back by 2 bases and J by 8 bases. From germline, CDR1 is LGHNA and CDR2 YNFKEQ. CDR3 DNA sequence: TGTGCCAGCAGCCAATCCATATTGACAGGGGGCGACGGCTACACCTTC. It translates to CASSQSILTGGDGYTF.

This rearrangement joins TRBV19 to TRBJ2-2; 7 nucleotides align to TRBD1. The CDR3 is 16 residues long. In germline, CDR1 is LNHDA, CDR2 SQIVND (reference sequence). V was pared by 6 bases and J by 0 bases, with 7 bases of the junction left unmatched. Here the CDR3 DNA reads TGTGCCAGTAGACGTTCCGGGACAGCGAACACCGGGGAGCTGTTTTTT. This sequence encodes CASRRSGTANTGELFF.

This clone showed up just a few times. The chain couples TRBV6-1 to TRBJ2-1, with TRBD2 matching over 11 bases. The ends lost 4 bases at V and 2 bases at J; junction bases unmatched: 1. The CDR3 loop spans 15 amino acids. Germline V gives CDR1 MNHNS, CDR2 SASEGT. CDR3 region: CASSGLAGPYNEQFF. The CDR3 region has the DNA TGTGCCAGCAGTGGACTAGCGGGACCCTACAATGAGCAGTTCTTC.

CDR3 loop: CASSPMDSTLREAFF. The CDR3 nucleotides read TGTGCCAGCAGCCCCATGGACAGCACCCTCAGAGAAGCTTTCTTT. The rearrangement links TRBV4-2 to TRBJ1-1; D possibly corresponds to TRBD1 (6 bases). V lost 4 bases and J lost 8, with 20 bases in between. Germline assignment: CDR1 LGHNA and CDR2 YNFKEQ. CDR3 length: 15 residues.

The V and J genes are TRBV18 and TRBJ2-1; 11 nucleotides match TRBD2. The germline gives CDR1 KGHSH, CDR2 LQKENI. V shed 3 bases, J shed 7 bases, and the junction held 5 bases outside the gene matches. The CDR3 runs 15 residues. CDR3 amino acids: CASSPGLAGINEQFF. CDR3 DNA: TGTGCCAGCTCACCCGGACTAGCGGGTATTAATGAGCAGTTCTTC.

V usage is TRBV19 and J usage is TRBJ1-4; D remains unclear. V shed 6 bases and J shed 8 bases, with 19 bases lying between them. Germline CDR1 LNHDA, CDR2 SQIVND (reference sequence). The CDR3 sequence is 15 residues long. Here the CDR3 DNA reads TGTGCCAGTAGCCCTTCTGGAGGCGCGGTCGAAAAACTGTTTTTT. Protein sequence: CASSPSGGAVEKLFF.

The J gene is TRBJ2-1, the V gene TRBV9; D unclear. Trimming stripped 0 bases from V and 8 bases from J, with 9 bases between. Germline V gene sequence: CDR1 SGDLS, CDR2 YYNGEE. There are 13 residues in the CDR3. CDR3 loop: CASSVVGEDEQFF. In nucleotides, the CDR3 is TGTGCCAGCAGCGTAGTTGGCGAGGATGAGCAGTTCTTC.

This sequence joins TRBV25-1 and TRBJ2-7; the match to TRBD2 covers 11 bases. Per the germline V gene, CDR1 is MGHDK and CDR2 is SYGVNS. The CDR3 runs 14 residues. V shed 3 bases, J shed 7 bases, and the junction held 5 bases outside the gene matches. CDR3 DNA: TGTGCCAGCAGTGATAGCGGGAGGGCTTGGGAGCAGTACTTC. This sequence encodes CASSDSGRAWEQYF.

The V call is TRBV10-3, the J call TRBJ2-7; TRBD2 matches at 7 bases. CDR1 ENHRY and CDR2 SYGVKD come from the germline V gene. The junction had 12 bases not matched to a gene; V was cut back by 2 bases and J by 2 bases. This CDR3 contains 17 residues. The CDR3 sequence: CAISEGWGGGRTYEQYF. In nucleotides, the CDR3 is TGTGCCATCAGTGAGGGTTGGGGGGGAGGGAGGACCTACGAGCAGTACTTC.

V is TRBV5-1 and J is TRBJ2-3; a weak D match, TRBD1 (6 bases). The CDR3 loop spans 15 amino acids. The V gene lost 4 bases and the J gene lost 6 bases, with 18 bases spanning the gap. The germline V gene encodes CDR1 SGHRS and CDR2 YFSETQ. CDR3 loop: CASSLTGSIGDTQYF. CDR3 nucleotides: TGCGCCAGCAGCCTGACAGGTTCGATAGGGGATACGCAGTATTTT.

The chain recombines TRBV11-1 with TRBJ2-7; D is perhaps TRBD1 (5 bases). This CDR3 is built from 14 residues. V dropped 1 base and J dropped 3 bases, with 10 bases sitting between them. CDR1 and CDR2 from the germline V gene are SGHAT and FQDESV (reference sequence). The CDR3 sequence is CASSLERGHYEQYF. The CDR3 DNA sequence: TGTGCCAGCAGCTTAGAAAGGGGCCACTACGAGCAGTACTTC.

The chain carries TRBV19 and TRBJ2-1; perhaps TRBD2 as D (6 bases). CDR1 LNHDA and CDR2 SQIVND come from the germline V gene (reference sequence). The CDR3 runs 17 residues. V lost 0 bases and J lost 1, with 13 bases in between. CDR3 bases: TGTGCCAGTAGTATAGATCTCGGAGGGCCGTCCTACAATGAGCAGTTCTTC. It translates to CASSIDLGGPSYNEQFF.

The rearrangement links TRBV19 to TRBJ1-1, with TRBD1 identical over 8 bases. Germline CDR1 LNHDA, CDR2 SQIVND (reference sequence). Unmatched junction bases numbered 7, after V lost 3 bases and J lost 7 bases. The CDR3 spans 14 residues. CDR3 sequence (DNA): TGTGCCAGTAGTATTTCAGGGGGCGCCGGTGAAGCTTTCTTT. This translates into CASSISGGAGEAFF.

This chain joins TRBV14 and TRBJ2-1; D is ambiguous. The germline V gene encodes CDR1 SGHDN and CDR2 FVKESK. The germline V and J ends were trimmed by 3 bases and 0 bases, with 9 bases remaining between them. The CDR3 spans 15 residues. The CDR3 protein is CASSQLSSSYNEQFF. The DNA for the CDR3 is TGTGCCAGCAGCCAGCTCAGTTCCTCCTACAATGAGCAGTTCTTC.

The CDR3 nucleotides are TGTGCCAGCAGCCCTGCCGGGACAGCTAATGAAAAACTGTTTTTT. It codes for CASSPAGTANEKLFF. The chain is built from TRBV9 and TRBJ1-4, with 7 bases lining up with TRBD1. V trimming: 4 bases; J trimming: 3 bases; junction bases outside the gene matches: 6. The length of the CDR3 is 15 residues. Germline-derived CDR1 and CDR2 are SGDLS and YYNGEE.

As DNA, the CDR3 is TGTGCCAGCAGCTTAAAGACTAGCGGGAGGTTAGATACGCAGTATTTT. Its translation: CASSLKTSGRLDTQYF. The chain uses TRBV7-3 and TRBJ2-3; 13 nucleotides line up with TRBD2. The CDR3 contains 16 residues. CDR1 and CDR2 (germline): SGHTA, FQGTGA. V dropped 1 base and J dropped 5; count of bases not matched to a gene: 3.

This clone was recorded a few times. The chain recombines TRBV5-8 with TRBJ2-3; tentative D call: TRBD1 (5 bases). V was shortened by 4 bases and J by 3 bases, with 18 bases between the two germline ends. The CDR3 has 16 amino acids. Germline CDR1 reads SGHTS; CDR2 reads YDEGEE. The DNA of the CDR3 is TGTGCCAGCAGCCTTACAGGTGTCCGTGGTACAGATACGCAGTATTTT. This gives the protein CASSLTGVRGTDTQYF.

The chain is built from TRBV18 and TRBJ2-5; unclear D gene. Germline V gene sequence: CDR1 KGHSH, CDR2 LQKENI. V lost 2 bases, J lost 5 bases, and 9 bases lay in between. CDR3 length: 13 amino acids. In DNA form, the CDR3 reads TGTGCCAGCTCACCAAATCCTCGGGAGACCCAGTACTTC. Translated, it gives CASSPNPRETQYF.

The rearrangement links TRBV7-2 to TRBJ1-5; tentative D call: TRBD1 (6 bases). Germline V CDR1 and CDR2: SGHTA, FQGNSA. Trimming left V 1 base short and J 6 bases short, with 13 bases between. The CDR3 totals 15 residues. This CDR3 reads CASSLEVGGGQPQHF. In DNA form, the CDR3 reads TGTGCCAGCAGCTTAGAAGTAGGGGGGGGTCAGCCCCAGCATTTT.

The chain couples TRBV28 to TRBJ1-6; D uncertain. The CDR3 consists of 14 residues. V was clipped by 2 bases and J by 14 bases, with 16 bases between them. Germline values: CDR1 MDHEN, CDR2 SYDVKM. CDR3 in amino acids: CASSLRGGQSALHF. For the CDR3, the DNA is TGTGCCAGCAGTTTAAGAGGCGGGCAAAGTGCCCTCCACTTT.